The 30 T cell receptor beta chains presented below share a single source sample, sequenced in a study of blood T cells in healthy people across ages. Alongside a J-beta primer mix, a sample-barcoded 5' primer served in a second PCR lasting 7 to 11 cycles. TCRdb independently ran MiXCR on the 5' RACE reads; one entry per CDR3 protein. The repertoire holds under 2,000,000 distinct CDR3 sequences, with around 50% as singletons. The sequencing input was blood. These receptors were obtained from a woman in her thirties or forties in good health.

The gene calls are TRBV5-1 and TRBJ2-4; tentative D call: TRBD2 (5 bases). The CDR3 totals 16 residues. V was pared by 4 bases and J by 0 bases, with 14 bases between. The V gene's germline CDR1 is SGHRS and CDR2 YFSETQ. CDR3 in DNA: TGCGCCAGCAGCCCGGGATTAGGGCTAGCCAAAAACATTCAGTACTTC. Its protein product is CASSPGLGLAKNIQYF.

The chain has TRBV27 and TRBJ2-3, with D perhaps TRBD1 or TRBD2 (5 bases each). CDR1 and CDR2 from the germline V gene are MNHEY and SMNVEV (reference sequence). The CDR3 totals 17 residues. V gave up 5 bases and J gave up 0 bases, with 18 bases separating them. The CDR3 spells CASSGDGGTKSTDTQYF. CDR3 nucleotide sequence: TGTGCCAGCAGTGGGGATGGGGGTACAAAAAGCACAGATACGCAGTATTTT.

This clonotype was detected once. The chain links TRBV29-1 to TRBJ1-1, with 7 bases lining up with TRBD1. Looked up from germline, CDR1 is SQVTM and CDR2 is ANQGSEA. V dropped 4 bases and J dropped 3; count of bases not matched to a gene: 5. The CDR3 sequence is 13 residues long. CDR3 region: CSVVRQGDTEAFF. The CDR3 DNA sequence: TGCAGCGTTGTGCGGCAGGGGGACACTGAAGCTTTCTTT.

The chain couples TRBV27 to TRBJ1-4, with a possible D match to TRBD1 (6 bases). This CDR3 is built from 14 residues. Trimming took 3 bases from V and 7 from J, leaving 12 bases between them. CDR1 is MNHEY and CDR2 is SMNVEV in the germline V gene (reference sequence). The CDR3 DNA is TGTGCCAGCAGTTTGGTAGGGGGATCTGAAAAACTGTTTTTT. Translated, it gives CASSLVGGSEKLFF.

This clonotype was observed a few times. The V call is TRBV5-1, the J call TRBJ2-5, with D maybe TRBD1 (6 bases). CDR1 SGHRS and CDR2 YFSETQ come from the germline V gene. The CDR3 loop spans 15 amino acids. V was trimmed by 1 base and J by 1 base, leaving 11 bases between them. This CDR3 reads CASSLTQTGQETQYF. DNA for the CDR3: TGCGCCAGCAGCTTGACCCAGACAGGCCAAGAGACCCAGTACTTC.

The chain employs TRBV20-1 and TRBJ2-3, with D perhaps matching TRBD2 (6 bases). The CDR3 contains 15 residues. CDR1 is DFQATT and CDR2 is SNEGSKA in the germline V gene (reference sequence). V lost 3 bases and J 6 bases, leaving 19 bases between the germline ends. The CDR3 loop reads CSASGRGISADTQYF. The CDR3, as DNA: TGCAGTGCTAGCGGTCGGGGGATCTCAGCTGATACGCAGTATTTT.

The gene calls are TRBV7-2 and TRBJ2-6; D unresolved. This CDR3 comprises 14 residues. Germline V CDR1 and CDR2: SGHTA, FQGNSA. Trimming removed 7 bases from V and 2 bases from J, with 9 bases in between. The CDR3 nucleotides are TGTGCCAGCACCCAGGAACCTGGGGCCAACGTCCTGACTTTC. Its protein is CASTQEPGANVLTF. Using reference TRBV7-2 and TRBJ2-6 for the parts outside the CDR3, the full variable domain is GAGVSQSPSNKVTEKGKDVELRCDPISGHTALYWYRQSLGQGLEFLIYFQGNSAPDKSGLPSDRFSAERTGGSVSTLTIQRTQQEDSAVYLCASTQEPGANVLTFGAGSRLTVL.

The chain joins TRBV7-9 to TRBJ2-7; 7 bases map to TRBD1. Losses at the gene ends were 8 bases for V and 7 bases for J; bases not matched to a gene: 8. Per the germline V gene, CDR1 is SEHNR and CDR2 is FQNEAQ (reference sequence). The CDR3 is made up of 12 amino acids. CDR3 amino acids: CASGGQPREQYF. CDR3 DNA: TGTGCCAGCGGGGGACAGCCCCGGGAGCAGTACTTC.

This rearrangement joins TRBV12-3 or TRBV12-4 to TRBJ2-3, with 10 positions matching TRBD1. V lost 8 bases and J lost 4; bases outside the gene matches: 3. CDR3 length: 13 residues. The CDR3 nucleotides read TGTGCCAGCGGGGACAGGGGATCAGATACGCAGTATTTT. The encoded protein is CASGDRGSDTQYF.

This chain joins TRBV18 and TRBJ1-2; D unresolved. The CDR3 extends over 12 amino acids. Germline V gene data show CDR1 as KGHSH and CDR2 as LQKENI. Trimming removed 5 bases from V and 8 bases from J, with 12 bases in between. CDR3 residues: CASSGRTTGYTF. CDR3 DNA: TGTGCCAGCTCAGGACGGACCACCGGCTACACCTTC. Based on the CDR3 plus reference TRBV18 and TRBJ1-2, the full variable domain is NAGVMQNPRHLVRRRGQEARLRCSPMKGHSHVYWYRQLPEEGLKFMVYLQKENIIDESGMPKERFSAEFPKEGPSILRIQQVVRGDSAAYFCASSGRTTGYTFGSGTRLTVV.

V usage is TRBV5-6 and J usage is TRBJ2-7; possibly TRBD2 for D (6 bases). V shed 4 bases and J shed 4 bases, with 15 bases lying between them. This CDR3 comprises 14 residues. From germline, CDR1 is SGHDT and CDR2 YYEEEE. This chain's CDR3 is CASSQPLAKYEQYF. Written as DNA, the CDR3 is TGTGCCAGCAGCCAACCTCTAGCGAAATACGAGCAGTACTTC.

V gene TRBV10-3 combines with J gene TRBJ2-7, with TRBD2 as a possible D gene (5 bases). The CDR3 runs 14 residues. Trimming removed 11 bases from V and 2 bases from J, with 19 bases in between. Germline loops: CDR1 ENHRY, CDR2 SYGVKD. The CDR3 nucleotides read TGTGCCGTAACGAGCGGCAGCTTAACCTACGAGCAGTACTTC. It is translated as CAVTSGSLTYEQYF.

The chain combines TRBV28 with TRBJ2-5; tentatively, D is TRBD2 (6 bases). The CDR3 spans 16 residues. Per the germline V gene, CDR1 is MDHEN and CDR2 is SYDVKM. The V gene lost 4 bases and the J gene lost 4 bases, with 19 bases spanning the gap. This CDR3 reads CASSSPPAGRRETQYF. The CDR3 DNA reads TGTGCCAGCAGTTCCCCCCCCGCGGGGCGGAGAGAGACCCAGTACTTC.

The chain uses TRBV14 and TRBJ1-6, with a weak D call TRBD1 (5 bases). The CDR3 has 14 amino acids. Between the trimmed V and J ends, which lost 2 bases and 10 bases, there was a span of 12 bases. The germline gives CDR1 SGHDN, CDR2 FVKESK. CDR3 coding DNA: TGTGCCAGCAGCCAATCAGGGTATGGATCACCCCTCCACTTT. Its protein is CASSQSGYGSPLHF.

The CDR3: CASSGYRGGETQYF. As DNA, the CDR3 is TGTGCCAGCAGTGGATACAGGGGTGGAGAGACCCAGTACTTC. The genes are TRBV25-1 and TRBJ2-4; 7 bases fit TRBD1. The J call may be in error: the DNA end matches TRBJ2-5 better. The V gene's germline CDR1 is MGHDK and CDR2 SYGVNS. The CDR3 has 14 amino acids.

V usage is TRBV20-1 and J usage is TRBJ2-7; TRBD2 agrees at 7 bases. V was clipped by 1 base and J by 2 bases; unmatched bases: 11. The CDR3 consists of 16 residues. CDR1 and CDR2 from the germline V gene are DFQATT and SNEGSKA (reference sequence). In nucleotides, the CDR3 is TGCAGTGCTAGAGGGCGACCCCAGGGAGGGGCCTACGAGCAGTACTTC. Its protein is CSARGRPQGGAYEQYF.

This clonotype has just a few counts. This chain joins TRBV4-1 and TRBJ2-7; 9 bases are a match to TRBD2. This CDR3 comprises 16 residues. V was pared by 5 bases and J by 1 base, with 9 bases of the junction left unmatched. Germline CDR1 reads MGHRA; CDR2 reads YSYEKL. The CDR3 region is CASSDAGLAGSYEQYF. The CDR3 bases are TGCGCCAGCAGCGACGCGGGGCTAGCGGGGTCCTACGAGCAGTACTTC.

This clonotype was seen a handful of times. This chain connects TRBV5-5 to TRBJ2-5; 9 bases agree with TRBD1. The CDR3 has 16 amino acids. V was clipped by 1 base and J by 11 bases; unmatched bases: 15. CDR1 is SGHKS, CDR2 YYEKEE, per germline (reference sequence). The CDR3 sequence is CASSLTVIRTGVEQYF. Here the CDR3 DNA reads TGTGCCAGCAGCTTGACTGTCATACGGACAGGGGTTGAGCAGTACTTC.

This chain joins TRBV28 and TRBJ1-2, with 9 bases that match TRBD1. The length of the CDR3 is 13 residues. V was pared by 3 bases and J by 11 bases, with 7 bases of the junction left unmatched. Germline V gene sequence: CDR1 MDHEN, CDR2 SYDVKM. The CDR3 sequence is CASSLGTGPSYTF. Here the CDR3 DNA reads TGTGCCAGCAGTTTGGGGACAGGGCCGTCATACACCTTC.

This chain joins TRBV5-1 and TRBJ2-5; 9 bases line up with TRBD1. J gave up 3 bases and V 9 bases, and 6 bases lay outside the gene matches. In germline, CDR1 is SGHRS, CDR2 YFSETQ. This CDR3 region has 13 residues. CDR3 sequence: CATGTGNEETQYF. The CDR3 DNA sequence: TGCGCCACCGGGACAGGGAATGAAGAGACCCAGTACTTC.

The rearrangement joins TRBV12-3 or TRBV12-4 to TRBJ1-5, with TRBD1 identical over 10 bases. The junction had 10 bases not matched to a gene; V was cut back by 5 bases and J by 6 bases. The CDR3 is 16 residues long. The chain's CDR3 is CASSLRQGASSQPQHF. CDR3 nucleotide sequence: TGTGCCAGCAGTCTCCGACAGGGGGCTTCAAGTCAGCCCCAGCATTTT.

The CDR3 here is CASSFYGGREFF. CDR3 nucleotide sequence: TGTGCCAGCAGTTTCTACGGGGGCCGTGAGTTCTTC. V gene TRBV27 combines with J gene TRBJ2-1; the D call may be TRBD1 or TRBD2 (6 bases each). The germline V gene has CDR1 MNHEY and CDR2 SMNVEV (reference sequence). V was clipped by 3 bases and J by 14 bases, with 14 bases between them. This CDR3 has 12 amino acids.

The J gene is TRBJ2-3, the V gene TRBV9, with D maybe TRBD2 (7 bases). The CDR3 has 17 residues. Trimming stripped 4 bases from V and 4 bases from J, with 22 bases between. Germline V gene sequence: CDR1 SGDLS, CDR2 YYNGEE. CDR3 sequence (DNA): TGTGCCAGCAGCCCTCGGGGGCAGGGAGGGCCTGCAGATACGCAGTATTTT. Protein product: CASSPRGQGGPADTQYF.

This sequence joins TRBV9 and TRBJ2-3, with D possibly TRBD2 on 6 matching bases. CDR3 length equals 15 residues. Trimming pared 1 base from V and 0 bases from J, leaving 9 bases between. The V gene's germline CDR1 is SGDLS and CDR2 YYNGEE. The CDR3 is CASSVPAGSTDTQYF. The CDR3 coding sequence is TGTGCCAGCAGCGTACCGGCGGGGAGCACAGATACGCAGTATTTT.

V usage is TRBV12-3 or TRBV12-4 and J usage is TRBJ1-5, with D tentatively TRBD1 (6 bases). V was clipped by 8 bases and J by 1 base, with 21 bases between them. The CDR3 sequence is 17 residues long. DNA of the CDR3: TGTGCCAGCGCTTTTAGAATGGGGGGCGGCAGCAATCAGCCCCAGCATTTT. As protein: CASAFRMGGGSNQPQHF.

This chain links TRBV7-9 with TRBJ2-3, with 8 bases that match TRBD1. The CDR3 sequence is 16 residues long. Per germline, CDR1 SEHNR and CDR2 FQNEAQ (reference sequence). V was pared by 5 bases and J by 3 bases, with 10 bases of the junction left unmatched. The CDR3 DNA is TGTGCCAGCAGCCGGCCCGGGACAGGAGGTACAGATACGCAGTATTTT. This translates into CASSRPGTGGTDTQYF.

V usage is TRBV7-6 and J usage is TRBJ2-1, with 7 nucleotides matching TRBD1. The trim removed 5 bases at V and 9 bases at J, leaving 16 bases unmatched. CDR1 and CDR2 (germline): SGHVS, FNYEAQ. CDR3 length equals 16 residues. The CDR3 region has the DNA TGTGCCAGCAGCCGGGAAACAGGGGTCCTCGTGGGTGAGCAGTTCTTC. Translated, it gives CASSRETGVLVGEQFF.

This CDR3 reads CASSSQGSPADTQYF. As DNA, the CDR3 is TGTGCCAGCAGTTCTCAAGGGAGTCCCGCTGATACGCAGTATTTT. The chain joins TRBV12-3 or TRBV12-4 to TRBJ2-3; TRBD2 is a possible D gene (5 bases). The CDR3 covers 15 residues. With 4 bases removed from V and 6 bases from J, the gap between germline ends came to 17 bases.

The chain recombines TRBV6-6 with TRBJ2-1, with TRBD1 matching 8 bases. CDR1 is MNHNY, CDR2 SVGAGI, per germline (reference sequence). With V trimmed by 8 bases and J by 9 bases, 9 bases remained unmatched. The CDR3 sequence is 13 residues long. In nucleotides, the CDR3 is TGTGCCAGCCTACAGACAGGGGTCCGTGAGCAGTTCTTC. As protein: CASLQTGVREQFF.

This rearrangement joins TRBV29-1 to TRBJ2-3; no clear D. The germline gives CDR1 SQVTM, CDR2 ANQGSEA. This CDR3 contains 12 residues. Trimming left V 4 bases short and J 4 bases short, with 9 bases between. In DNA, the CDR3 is TGCAGCGTTGGGACCCCTTCAGATACGCAGTATTTT. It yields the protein CSVGTPSDTQYF.